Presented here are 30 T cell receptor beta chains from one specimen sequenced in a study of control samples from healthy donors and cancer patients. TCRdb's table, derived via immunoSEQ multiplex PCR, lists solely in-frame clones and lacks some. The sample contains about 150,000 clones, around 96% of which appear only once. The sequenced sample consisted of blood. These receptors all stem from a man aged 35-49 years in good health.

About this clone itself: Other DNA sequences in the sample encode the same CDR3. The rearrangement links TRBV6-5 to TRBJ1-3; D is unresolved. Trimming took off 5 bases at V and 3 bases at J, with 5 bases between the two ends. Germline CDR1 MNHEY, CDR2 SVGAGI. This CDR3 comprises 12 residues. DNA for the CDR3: TGTGCCAGCAGTCCGGGTGGAAACACCATATATTTT. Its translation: CASSPGGNTIYF.

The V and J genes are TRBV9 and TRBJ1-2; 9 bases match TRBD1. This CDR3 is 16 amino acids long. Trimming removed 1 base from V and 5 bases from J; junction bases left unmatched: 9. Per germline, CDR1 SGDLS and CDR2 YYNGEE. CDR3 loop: CASSVSIGQGSYGYTF. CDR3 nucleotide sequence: TGTGCCAGCAGCGTATCAATAGGACAGGGGTCATATGGCTACACCTTC. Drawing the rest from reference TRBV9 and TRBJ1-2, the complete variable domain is DSGVTQTPKHLITATGQRVTLRCSPRSGDLSVYWYQQSLDQGLQFLIQYYNGEERAKGNILERFSAQQFPDLHSELNLSSLELGDSALYFCASSVSIGQGSYGYTFGSGTRLTVV.

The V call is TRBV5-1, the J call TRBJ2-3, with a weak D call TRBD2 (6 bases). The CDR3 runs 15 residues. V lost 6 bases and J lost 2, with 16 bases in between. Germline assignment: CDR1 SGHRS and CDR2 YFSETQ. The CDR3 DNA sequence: TGCGCCAGCAACTTTGACGGGAGACCCACAGATACGCAGTATTTT. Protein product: CASNFDGRPTDTQYF.

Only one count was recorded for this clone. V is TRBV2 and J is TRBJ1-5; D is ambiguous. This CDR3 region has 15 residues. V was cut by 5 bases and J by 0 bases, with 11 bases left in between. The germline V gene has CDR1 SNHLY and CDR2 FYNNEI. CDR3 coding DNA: TGTGCCAGCAGTTACGGGAGAAATAGCAATCAGCCCCAGCATTTT. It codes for CASSYGRNSNQPQHF.

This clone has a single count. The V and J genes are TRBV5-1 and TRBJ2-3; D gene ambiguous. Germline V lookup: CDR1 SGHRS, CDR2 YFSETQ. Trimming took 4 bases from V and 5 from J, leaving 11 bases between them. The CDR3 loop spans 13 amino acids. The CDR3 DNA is TGCGCCAGCAGCCGGAACCTAGGAGATACGCAGTATTTT. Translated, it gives CASSRNLGDTQYF.

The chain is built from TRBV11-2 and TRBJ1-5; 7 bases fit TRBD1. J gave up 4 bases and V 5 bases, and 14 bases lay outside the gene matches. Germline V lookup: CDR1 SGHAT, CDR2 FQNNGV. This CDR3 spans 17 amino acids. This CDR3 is CASSPTLDRVCNQPQHF. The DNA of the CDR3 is TGTGCCAGCAGCCCTACCTTAGACAGGGTATGTAATCAGCCCCAGCATTTT.

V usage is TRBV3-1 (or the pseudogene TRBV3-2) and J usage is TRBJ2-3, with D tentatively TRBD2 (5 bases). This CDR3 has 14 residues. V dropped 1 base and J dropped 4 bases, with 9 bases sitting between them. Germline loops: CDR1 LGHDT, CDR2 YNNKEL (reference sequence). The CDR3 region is CASSQGGPADTQYF. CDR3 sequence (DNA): TGTGCCAGCAGCCAAGGAGGGCCTGCAGATACGCAGTATTTT.

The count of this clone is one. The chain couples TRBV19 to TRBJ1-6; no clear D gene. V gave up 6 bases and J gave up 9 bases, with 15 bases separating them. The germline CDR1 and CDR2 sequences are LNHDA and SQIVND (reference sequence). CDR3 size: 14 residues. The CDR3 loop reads CASSPNGLTSPLHF. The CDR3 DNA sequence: TGTGCCAGTAGCCCAAACGGACTGACTTCACCCCTCCACTTT. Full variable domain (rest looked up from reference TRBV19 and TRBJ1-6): DGGITQSPKYLFRKEGQNVTLSCEQNLNHDAMYWYRQDPGQGLRLIYYSQIVNDFQKGDIAEGYSVSREKKESFPLTVTSAQKNPTAFYLCASSPNGLTSPLHFGNGTRLTVT.

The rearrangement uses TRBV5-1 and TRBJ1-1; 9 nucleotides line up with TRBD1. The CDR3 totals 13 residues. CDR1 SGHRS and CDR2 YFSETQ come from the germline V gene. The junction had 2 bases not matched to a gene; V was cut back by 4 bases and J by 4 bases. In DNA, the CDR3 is TGCGCCAGCAGCGCGGGACAGGGCACTGAAGCTTTCTTT. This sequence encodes CASSAGQGTEAFF.

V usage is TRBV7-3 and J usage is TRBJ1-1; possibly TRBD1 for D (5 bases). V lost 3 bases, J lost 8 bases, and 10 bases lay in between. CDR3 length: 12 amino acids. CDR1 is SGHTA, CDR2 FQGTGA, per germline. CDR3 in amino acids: CASSFAPGEAFF. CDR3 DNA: TGTGCCAGCAGCTTCGCACCAGGGGAAGCTTTCTTT. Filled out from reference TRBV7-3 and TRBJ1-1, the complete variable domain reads GAGVSQTPSNKVTEKGKYVELRCDPISGHTALYWYRQSLGQGPEFLIYFQGTGAADDSGLPNDRFFAVRPEGSVSTLKIQRTERGDSAVYLCASSFAPGEAFFGQGTRLTVV.

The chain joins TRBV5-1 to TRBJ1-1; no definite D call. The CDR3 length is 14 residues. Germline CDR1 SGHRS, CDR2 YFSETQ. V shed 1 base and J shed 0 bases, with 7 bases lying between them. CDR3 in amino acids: CASSLLAMNTEAFF. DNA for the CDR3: TGCGCCAGCAGCTTGCTGGCCATGAACACTGAAGCTTTCTTT.

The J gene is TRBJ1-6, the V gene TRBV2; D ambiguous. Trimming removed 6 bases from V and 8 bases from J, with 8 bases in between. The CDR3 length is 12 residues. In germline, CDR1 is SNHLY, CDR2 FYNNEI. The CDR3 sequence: CASSRHHSPLHF. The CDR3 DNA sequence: TGTGCCAGCAGCCGACATCATTCACCCCTCCACTTT. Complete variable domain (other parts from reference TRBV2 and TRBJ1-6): EPEVTQTPSHQVTQMGQEVILRCVPISNHLYFYWYRQILGQKVEFLVSFYNNEISEKSEIFDDQFSVERPDGSNFTLKIRSTKLEDSAMYFCASSRHHSPLHFGNGTRLTVT.

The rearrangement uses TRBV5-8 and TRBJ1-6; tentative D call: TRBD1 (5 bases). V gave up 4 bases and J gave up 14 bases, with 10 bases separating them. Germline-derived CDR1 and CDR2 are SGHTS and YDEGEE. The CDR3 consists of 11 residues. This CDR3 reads CASSPGKTLHF. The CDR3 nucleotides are TGTGCCAGCAGCCCAGGGAAGACCCTCCACTTT. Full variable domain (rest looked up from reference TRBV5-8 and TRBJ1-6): EAGVTQSPTHLIKTRGQQATLRCSPISGHTSVYWYQQALGLGLQFLLWYDEGEERNRGNFPPRFSGRQFPNYSSELNVNALELEDSALYLCASSPGKTLHFGNGTRLTVT.

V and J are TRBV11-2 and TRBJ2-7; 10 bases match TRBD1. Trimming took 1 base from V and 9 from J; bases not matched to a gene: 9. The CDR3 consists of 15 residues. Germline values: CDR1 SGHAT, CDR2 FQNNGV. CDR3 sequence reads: CASSLGVTGGAGQYF. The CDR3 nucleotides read TGTGCCAGCAGCTTAGGAGTGACAGGGGGCGCCGGGCAGTACTTC. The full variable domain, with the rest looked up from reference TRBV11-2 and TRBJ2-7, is EAGVAQSPRYKIIEKRQSVAFWCNPISGHATLYWYQQILGQGPKLLIQFQNNGVVDDSQLPKDRFSAERLKGVDSTLKIQPAKLEDSAVYLCASSLGVTGGAGQYFGPGTRLTVT.

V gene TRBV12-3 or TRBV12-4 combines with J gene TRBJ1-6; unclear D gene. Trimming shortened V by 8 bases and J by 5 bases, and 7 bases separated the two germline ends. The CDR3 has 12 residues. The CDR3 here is CASRGDNSPLHF. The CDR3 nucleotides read TGTGCCAGCCGAGGTGATAATTCACCCCTCCACTTT.

In DNA, the CDR3 is TGTGCCAGCAGCCACGGGACAGGGGGCGGTCAGCCCCAGCATTTT. Amino acids: CASSHGTGGGQPQHF. The chain couples TRBV6-5 to TRBJ1-5; 12 bases map to TRBD1. The V gene's germline CDR1 is MNHEY and CDR2 SVGAGI. After removal of 6 bases from V and 6 bases from J, the junction contained 6 bases not matched to a gene. The CDR3 is 15 amino acids.

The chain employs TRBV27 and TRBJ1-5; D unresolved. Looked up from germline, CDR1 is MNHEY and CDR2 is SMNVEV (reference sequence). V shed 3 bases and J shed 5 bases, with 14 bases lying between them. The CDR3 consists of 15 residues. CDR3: CASSFYPLDDQPQHF. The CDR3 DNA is TGTGCCAGCAGTTTCTATCCCCTCGACGATCAGCCCCAGCATTTT.

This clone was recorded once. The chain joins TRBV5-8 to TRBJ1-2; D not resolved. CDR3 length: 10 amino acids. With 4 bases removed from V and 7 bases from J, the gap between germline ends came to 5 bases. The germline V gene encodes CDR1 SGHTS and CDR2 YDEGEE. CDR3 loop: CASSLTGYTF. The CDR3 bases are TGTGCCAGCAGCCTGACTGGCTACACCTTC.

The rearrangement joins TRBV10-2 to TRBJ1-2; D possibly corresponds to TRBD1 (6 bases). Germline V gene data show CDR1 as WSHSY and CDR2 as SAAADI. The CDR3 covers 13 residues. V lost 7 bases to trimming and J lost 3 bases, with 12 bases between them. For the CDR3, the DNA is TGCGCCAGCAATTCCCCAGGGGACTATGGCTACACCTTC. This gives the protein CASNSPGDYGYTF.

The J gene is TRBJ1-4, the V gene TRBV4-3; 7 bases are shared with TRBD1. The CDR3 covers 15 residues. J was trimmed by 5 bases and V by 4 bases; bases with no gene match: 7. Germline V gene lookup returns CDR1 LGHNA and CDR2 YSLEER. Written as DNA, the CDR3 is TGCGCCAGCAGCCGACTTGGGACAGTAAATGAAAAACTGTTTTTT. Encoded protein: CASSRLGTVNEKLFF.

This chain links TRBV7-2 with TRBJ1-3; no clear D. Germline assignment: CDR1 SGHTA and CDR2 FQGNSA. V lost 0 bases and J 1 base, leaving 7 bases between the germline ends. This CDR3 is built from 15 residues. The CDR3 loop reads CASSLAIGSGNTIYF. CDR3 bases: TGTGCCAGCAGCTTAGCGATAGGGTCTGGAAACACCATATATTTT.

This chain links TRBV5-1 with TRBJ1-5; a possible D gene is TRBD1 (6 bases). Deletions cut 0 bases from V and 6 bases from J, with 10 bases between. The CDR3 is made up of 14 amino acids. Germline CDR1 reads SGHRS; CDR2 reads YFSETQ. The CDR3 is CASSLDGGGQPQHF. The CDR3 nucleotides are TGCGCCAGCAGCTTGGATGGGGGCGGTCAGCCCCAGCATTTT. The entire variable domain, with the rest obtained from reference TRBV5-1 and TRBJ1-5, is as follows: KAGVTQTPRYLIKTRGQQVTLSCSPISGHRSVSWYQQTPGQGLQFLFEYFSETQRNKGNFPGRFSGRQFSNSRSEMNVSTLELGDSALYLCASSLDGGGQPQHFGDGTRLSIL.

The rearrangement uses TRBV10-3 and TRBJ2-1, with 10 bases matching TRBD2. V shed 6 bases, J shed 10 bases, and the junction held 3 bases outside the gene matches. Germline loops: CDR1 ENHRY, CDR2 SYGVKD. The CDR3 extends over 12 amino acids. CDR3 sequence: CAISPLAGEQFF. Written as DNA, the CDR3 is TGTGCCATCAGCCCACTAGCGGGGGAGCAGTTCTTC.

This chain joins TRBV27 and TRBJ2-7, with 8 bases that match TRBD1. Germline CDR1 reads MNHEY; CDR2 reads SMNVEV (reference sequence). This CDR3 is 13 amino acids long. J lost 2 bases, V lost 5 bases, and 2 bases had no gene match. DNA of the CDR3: TGTGCCAGCAGTCCCAGGGGGCCCTACGAGCAGTACTTC. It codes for CASSPRGPYEQYF.

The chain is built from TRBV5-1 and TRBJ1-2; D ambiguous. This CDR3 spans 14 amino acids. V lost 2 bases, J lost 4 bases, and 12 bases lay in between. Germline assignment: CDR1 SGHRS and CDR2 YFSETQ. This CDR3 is CASSFDNSAYGYTF. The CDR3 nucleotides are TGCGCCAGCAGCTTTGACAACTCCGCCTATGGCTACACCTTC.

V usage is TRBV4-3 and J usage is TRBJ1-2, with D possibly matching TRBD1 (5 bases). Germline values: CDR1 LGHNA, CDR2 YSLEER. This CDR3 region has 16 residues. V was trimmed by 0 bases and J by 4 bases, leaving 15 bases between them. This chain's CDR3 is CASSQDLGEGLYGYTF. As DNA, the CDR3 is TGCGCCAGCAGCCAAGATCTAGGGGAGGGGCTCTATGGCTACACCTTC.

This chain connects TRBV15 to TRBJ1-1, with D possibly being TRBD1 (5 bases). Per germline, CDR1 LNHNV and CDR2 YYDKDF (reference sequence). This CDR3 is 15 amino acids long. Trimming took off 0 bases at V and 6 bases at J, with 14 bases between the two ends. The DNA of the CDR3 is TGTGCCACCAGCAGAGACGGGGCAGGGCTGCCTGAAGCTTTCTTT. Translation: CATSRDGAGLPEAFF.

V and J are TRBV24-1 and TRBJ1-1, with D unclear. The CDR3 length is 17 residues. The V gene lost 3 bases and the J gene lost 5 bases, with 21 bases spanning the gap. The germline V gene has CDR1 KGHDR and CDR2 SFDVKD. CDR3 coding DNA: TGTGCCACCAGTGATACCACACAACCAGGACTACCAACTGAAGCTTTCTTT. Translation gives CATSDTTQPGLPTEAFF.

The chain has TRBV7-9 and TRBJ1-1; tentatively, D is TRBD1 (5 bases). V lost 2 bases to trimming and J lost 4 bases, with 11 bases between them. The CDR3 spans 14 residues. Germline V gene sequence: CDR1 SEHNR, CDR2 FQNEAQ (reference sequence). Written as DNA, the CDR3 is TGTGCCAGCAGCTTACAAAGGGACGGCACTGAAGCTTTCTTT. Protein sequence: CASSLQRDGTEAFF. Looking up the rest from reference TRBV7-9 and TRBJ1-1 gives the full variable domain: DTGVSQNPRHKITKRGQNVTFRCDPISEHNRLYWYRQTLGQGPEFLTYFQNEAQLEKSRLLSDRFSAERPKGSFSTLEIQRTEQGDSAMYLCASSLQRDGTEAFFGQGTRLTVV.

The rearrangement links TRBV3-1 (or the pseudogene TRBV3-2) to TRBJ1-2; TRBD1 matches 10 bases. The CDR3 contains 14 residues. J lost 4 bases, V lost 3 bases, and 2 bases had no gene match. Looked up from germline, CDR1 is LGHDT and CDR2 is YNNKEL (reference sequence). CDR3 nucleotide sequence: TGTGCCAGCAGCCAGAGGGACAGGGGCTATGGCTACACCTTC. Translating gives CASSQRDRGYGYTF.